Detailed here is one TCR beta chain. Per the original data handling: The authors estimated nucleated cell counts from reference gene primer amplification. Generated by immunoSEQ multiplex PCR, the TCRdb table keeps only in-frame clones and is missing some. V and J calls and clone size are given by that table; D and trimming were obtained from the DNA. Found here are 210,000 or so clones, roughly 80% of them singletons; the top ten hold over 9.5%. This sample was taken from a study of blood T cell repertoires in COVID-19. Study in general: COVID-19 samples, acute and convalescent, were from the United States, Italy and Spain. PBMCs, B-cell-depleted T cells, or T cells provided the cDNA or gDNA that made up the material.

CDR1 is SGDLS, CDR2 YYNGEE, per germline. The CDR3 runs to 16 residues. The V gene lost 4 bases and the J gene lost 0 bases, with 14 bases spanning the gap. Sequencing used peripheral blood. The clonotype comes from a woman of 80 years or more with acute or convalescent COVID-19. The chain is built from TRBV9 and TRBJ1-3; D gene uncertain. CDR3 nucleotide sequence: TGTGCCAGCAGCAGGACGGAGGATAACTCTGGAAACACCATATATTTT. Protein: CASSRTEDNSGNTIYF.